The rows below give T cell receptor beta chains drawn from one sample of a study of T cell responses to AZD1222 COVID-19 vaccine. Only in-frame clones appear in the TCRdb table, and some are missing; sequencing was by immunoSEQ multiplex PCR. The table has under 85,000 clones, approximately 91% seen once. Sequenced material: peripheral blood, taken on day 0 of AZD1222 vaccination. The receptors here all came from an adult in good health. The CDR3 runs from the conserved cysteine through the conserved F or W. Each record gives: J gene, V gene, D gene, CDR3 length, clone size, CDR3 DNA, CDR3 protein. A D gene is named only where the DNA matches it firmly. Part of the rows lack a size; the others show once, few, many or a class for expanded clones.

J gene: TRBJ2-1; V gene: TRBV19; D gene: NA; CDR3 length: 14; clone size: NA; CDR3 DNA: TGTGCCACTAGAGGCGGAGCAACCTACAATGAGCAGTTCTTC; CDR3 protein: CATRGGATYNEQFF
J gene: TRBJ1-2; V gene: TRBV28; D gene: NA; CDR3 length: 13; clone size: NA; CDR3 DNA: TGTGCCAGCAGTTTGGGCCACAACTATGGCTACACCTTC; CDR3 protein: CASSLGHNYGYTF
J gene: TRBJ1-6; V gene: TRBV2; D gene: NA; CDR3 length: 17; clone size: NA; CDR3 DNA: TGTGCCAGCAGTGTGCCAAGCCGAGGGACGGGGCCTTCACCCCTCCACTTT; CDR3 protein: CASSVPSRGTGPSPLHF
J gene: TRBJ2-3; V gene: TRBV6-5; D gene: NA; CDR3 length: 14; clone size: NA; CDR3 DNA: TGTGCCAGCAGAGGGACTCGGGATTTTGATACGCAGTATTTT; CDR3 protein: CASRGTRDFDTQYF
J gene: TRBJ2-5; V gene: TRBV12-3/TRBV12-4; D gene: NA; CDR3 length: 12; clone size: NA; CDR3 DNA: TGTGCCAGCAGTGACATGGGGGAGACCCAGTACTTC; CDR3 protein: CASSDMGETQYF
J gene: TRBJ1-3; V gene: TRBV19; D gene: NA; CDR3 length: 15; clone size: few; CDR3 DNA: TGTGCCAGTAGTTTGACGACAGTCTCTGGAAACACCATATATTTT; CDR3 protein: CASSLTTVSGNTIYF
J gene: TRBJ1-4; V gene: TRBV5-5; D gene: NA; CDR3 length: 16; clone size: NA; CDR3 DNA: TGTGCCAGCAGCGCAACAGGGAGAGAAACTAATGAAAAACTGTTTTTT; CDR3 protein: CASSATGRETNEKLFF
J gene: TRBJ2-3; V gene: TRBV6-5; D gene: NA; CDR3 length: 15; clone size: NA; CDR3 DNA: TGTGCCAGCGGTACCGGGAGAGGGTTCCCAGATACGCAGTATTTT; CDR3 protein: CASGTGRGFPDTQYF
J gene: TRBJ2-3; V gene: TRBV4-1; D gene: NA; CDR3 length: 17; clone size: few; CDR3 DNA: TGCGCCAGCAGCCAAGGGGTGCGGCGGGGCGTCACAGATACGCAGTATTTT; CDR3 protein: CASSQGVRRGVTDTQYF
J gene: TRBJ2-5; V gene: TRBV16; D gene: TRBD2; CDR3 length: 18; clone size: NA; CDR3 DNA: TGTGCCAGCAGCCAAGAGCTAGCGGGAGGATATAGGCAAGAGACCCAGTACTTC; CDR3 protein: CASSQELAGGYRQETQYF
J gene: TRBJ2-3; V gene: TRBV6-5; D gene: TRBD1; CDR3 length: 15; clone size: few; CDR3 DNA: TGTGCCAGCAGTTCACCGGGACAGCCCACAGATACGCAGTATTTT; CDR3 protein: CASSSPGQPTDTQYF
J gene: TRBJ2-5; V gene: TRBV5-4; D gene: TRBD2; CDR3 length: 16; clone size: NA; CDR3 DNA: TGTGCCAGCAGCTTCCTAGCGGGTAACAACCAAGAGACCCAGTACTTC; CDR3 protein: CASSFLAGNNQETQYF
J gene: TRBJ2-5; V gene: TRBV11-1; D gene: NA; CDR3 length: 16; clone size: NA; CDR3 DNA: TGTGCCAGCAGCTTAGATGGGGGCCCAAGAGGGGAGACCCAGTACTTC; CDR3 protein: CASSLDGGPRGETQYF
J gene: TRBJ2-1; V gene: TRBV28; D gene: TRBD2; CDR3 length: 17; clone size: medium-sized; CDR3 DNA: TGTGCCAGCAGTTTAGGGGGGGCTAGCGGGAGAGGAATTGAGCAGTTCTTC; CDR3 protein: CASSLGGASGRGIEQFF
J gene: TRBJ2-3; V gene: TRBV5-1; D gene: NA; CDR3 length: 14; clone size: NA; CDR3 DNA: TGCGCCAGCAGCTGGCAGGGGTTGGCAGATACGCAGTATTTT; CDR3 protein: CASSWQGLADTQYF
J gene: TRBJ2-1; V gene: TRBV18; D gene: NA; CDR3 length: 13; clone size: NA; CDR3 DNA: TGTGCCAGCTCACCCTTCCTCATGAATGAGCAGTTCTTC; CDR3 protein: CASSPFLMNEQFF
J gene: TRBJ2-7; V gene: TRBV6-5; D gene: NA; CDR3 length: 14; clone size: NA; CDR3 DNA: TGTGCCAGCAGTCGCAATAGTAGGGTCTACGAGCAGTACTTC; CDR3 protein: CASSRNSRVYEQYF
J gene: TRBJ1-6; V gene: TRBV7-9; D gene: NA; CDR3 length: 14; clone size: NA; CDR3 DNA: TGTGCCAGCAGCTTGGGACAAGAGAATTCACCCCTCCACTTT; CDR3 protein: CASSLGQENSPLHF
J gene: TRBJ2-1; V gene: TRBV29-1; D gene: TRBD2; CDR3 length: 14; clone size: NA; CDR3 DNA: TGCAGCGTTGGCGGGACTAGCGGAGGGAATGAGCAGTTCTTC; CDR3 protein: CSVGGTSGGNEQFF
J gene: TRBJ1-3; V gene: TRBV11-2; D gene: TRBD1; CDR3 length: 15; clone size: NA; CDR3 DNA: TGTGCCAGCAGCCCAACGACAGGGCCTGGAAACACCATATATTTT; CDR3 protein: CASSPTTGPGNTIYF
J gene: TRBJ2-7; V gene: TRBV6-5; D gene: NA; CDR3 length: 14; clone size: NA; CDR3 DNA: TGTGCCAGCAGGGCCCCCTCCGGCCTTTACGAGCAGTACTTC; CDR3 protein: CASRAPSGLYEQYF
J gene: TRBJ2-7; V gene: TRBV3-1/TRBV3-2; D gene: NA; CDR3 length: 14; clone size: NA; CDR3 DNA: TGTGCCAGCAGCCTCGGACGGAACCTGGGGGAGCAGTACTTC; CDR3 protein: CASSLGRNLGEQYF